What follows are 6 T cell receptor beta chains derived from one specimen sequenced in a study of Ad26.COV2.S vaccination and SARS-CoV-2 variants. Treatment here: some 19 received Ad26.COV2.S at low or high dose, single or two shots; 5 received placebo; per-sample allocation not given. Sampling was performed 63 days after the first vaccine or placebo injection. Generated by immunoSEQ multiplex PCR, the TCRdb table keeps only in-frame clones and is missing some. The table includes 450,000 to 550,000 clones, roughly 89% detected once. The specimen was peripheral blood, collected in a trial of Ad26.COV2.S vaccine versus placebo. Receptors were obtained from a person aged 18-65 years who received the Ad26.COV2.S COVID-19 vaccine or a placebo.

The V gene is TRBV27, the J gene TRBJ2-1, with TRBD1 matching over 9 bases. With V trimmed by 5 bases and J by 0 bases, 5 bases remained unmatched. The CDR3 contains 16 residues. CDR1 and CDR2 from the germline V gene are MNHEY and SMNVEV (reference sequence). CDR3 in DNA: TGTGCCAGCAGTCGAAGGGACAGGGACTCCTACAATGAGCAGTTCTTC. Translating it yields CASSRRDRDSYNEQFF.

This chain joins TRBV4-3 and TRBJ2-7; 7 bases align to TRBD2. Germline CDR1 reads LGHNA; CDR2 reads YSLEER. Trimming removed 0 bases from V and 6 bases from J; junction bases left unmatched: 11. This CDR3 is 16 amino acids long. The CDR3 reads CASSQEAGVPLSEQYF. CDR3 sequence (DNA): TGCGCCAGCAGCCAAGAGGCGGGGGTTCCACTAAGCGAGCAGTACTTC.

This chain uses TRBV7-2 with TRBJ2-1; 12 bases map to TRBD2. Trimming removed 1 base from V and 6 bases from J; junction bases left unmatched: 7. The V gene's germline CDR1 is SGHTA and CDR2 FQGNSA. The CDR3 runs 17 residues. CDR3 amino acids: CASSLVFTLAGGNEQFF. CDR3 DNA: TGTGCCAGCAGCTTAGTGTTTACACTAGCGGGAGGCAATGAGCAGTTCTTC.

The V gene is TRBV7-9, the J gene TRBJ2-7; TRBD2 might be the D (6 bases). The CDR3 totals 14 residues. Germline-derived CDR1 and CDR2 are SEHNR and FQNEAQ (reference sequence). Trimming stripped 0 bases from V and 5 bases from J, with 11 bases between. CDR3 DNA: TGTGCCAGCAGCTTAGCATGGGGAGGCGACGAGCAGTACTTC. Translated: CASSLAWGGDEQYF.

This clone was counted between two and nine times. This sequence joins TRBV2 and TRBJ1-3, with D unresolved. The germline V gene has CDR1 SNHLY and CDR2 FYNNEI. V was cut by 5 bases and J by 2 bases, with 10 bases left in between. CDR3 size: 14 residues. The CDR3 DNA sequence: TGTGCCAGCAGTTCGACAAGCCCTGGAAACACCATATATTTT. The encoded protein is CASSSTSPGNTIYF.

The chain uses TRBV7-9 and TRBJ1-1; D is unresolved. The CDR3 is 13 amino acids. V lost 2 bases and J 5 bases, leaving 9 bases between the germline ends. Germline V lookup: CDR1 SEHNR, CDR2 FQNEAQ (reference sequence). The CDR3 coding sequence is TGTGCCAGCAGCTTATGGGTTGGAACTGAAGCTTTCTTT. This encodes CASSLWVGTEAFF. The full variable domain, in which reference TRBV7-9 and TRBJ1-1 provide the parts outside the CDR3, is DTGVSQNPRHKITKRGQNVTFRCDPISEHNRLYWYRQTLGQGPEFLTYFQNEAQLEKSRLLSDRFSAERPKGSFSTLEIQRTEQGDSAMYLCASSLWVGTEAFFGQGTRLTVV.